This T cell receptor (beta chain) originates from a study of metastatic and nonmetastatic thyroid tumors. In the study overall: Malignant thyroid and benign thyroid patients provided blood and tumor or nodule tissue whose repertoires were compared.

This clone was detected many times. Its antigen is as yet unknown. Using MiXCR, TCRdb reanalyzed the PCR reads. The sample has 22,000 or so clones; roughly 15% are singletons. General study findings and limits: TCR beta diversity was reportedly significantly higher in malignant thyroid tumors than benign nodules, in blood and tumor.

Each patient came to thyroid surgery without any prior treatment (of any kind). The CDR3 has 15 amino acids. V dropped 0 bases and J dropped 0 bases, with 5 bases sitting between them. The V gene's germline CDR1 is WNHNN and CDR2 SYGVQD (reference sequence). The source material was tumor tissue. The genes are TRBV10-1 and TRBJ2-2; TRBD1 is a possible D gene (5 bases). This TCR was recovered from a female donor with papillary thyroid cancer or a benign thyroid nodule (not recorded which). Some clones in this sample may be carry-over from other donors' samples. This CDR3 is CASSESGANTGELFF. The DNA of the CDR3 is TGCGCCAGCAGTGAGTCAGGGGCGAACACCGGGGAGCTGTTTTTT.